These T cell receptor beta chains were read from a single sample in a study of CXCR3-negative and CXCR3-positive naive CD8 T cells. From its re-call of the 5' RACE reads, TCRdb lists each CDR3 protein once, without DNA. This sample lists fewer than 95,000 distinct CDR3 sequences; its ten largest clones have approximately 1.1%. The specimen sequenced was naive CXCR3- CD8+ T cells from blood. The origin of the receptors is a human donor in good health. Some clones in this sample may be carry-over from other donors' samples. CDR3s include the opening cysteine and the closing phenylalanine or tryptophan.

>TRBJ1-1|17|TRBV5-4
CASSLVPPGDMNTEAFF
>TRBJ2-7|15|TRBV19
CASSPGLAGAYEQYF
>TRBJ1-3|15|TRBV7-6
CASSPPGGFGNTIYF
>TRBJ2-7|14|TRBV30
CAWSPGGGSYEQYF
>TRBJ1-1|15|TRBV29-1
CSVEYRAGVVAEAFF
>TRBJ2-1|13|TRBV7-9
CASSPPASDEQFF
>TRBJ1-1|14|TRBV7-2
CASSYRDVSTEAFF
>TRBJ2-5|15|TRBV7-9
CASSPLGTGKETQYF
>TRBJ2-2|15|TRBV11-2
CASLPPRPNTGELFF
>TRBJ2-3|16|TRBV12-3/TRBV12-4
CASSSTGAGVTDTQYF
>TRBJ1-1|16|TRBV5-1
CASSWDRGLRDTEAFF
>TRBJ2-2|14|TRBV29-1
CSVVGAGLAGELFF
>TRBJ1-2|12|TRBV7-9
CATQLLQYGYTF
>TRBJ2-3|14|TRBV5-1
CASSQRRETDTQYF